The clone carrying this TCR beta chain was seen only once. There are 15 residues in the CDR3. The V and J ends lost 10 bases and 2 bases respectively, with 20 bases between them. CDR1 is LNHDA and CDR2 is SQIVND in the germline V gene (reference sequence). The record originates from a study of cytomegalovirus exposure and HLA in healthy donors. The PCR employed 60 Vbeta primers together with 13 Jbeta primers. The protocol was immunoSEQ multiplex PCR, while the TCRdb copy is restricted to in-frame clones and leaves out a portion. Here the sample spans 140,000 or so clones, over 60% being singletons. Sequencing was carried out using PBMCs. The receptor comes from a woman aged 40 to 50 in good health and CMV-seronegative. This chain joins TRBV19 and TRBJ1-1; D might be TRBD1 (6 bases). Here the CDR3 reads CATRQGTRGNTEAFF. The CDR3, as DNA: TGTGCCACCCGGCAGGGGACGAGGGGTAACACTGAAGCTTTCTTT.